The entry below gives a single T cell receptor (beta chain) sequence along with its context. The antigen this receptor binds is unknown. It has no much larger one-base neighbor in the sample; base qualities were not kept. These data belong to a study of shared clonotypes between healthy human individuals (dated by TCRdb to 2018 to 2021). Regarding the complete study: A couple of women and a few men aged 18 to 49 years were included in the cohort. For each donor, CD4 naive and CD4 memory were each given three plates, CD8 naive was given two plates, and CD8 memory was given one plate. To increase sequencing depth and limit assay-specific biases, different laboratories used diverse techniques to prepare libraries and sequence TCR repertoires. To estimate repertoire size and how much clonotypes are shared between individuals, the study performed deep sequencing of blood TCR repertoires from five healthy adults. Between about 0.8 and 8.9 billion PBMCs per donor were obtained by leukapheresis.

Germline trimming amounts to 2 bases on V and 4 bases on J, with 7 as the count of junction bases outside the gene matches. Counted from cysteine to phenylalanine, this CDR3 has 15 amino acids. Only the CDR3 DNA is retained, 45 bases long and in frame from the first base. The germline V gene encodes CDR1 SGHRS and CDR2 YFSETQ. Broad study findings and their caveats: Sampling was restricted to blood, and TCR repertoires in tissues likely differ from the TCR repertoires found in blood. Around 5% of naive CD4, 3.5% of naive CD8, 2% to 2.5% of memory CD4, and 0.4% of memory CD8 clonotypes were shared across several donors. The small number of donors limited the genetic and exposure-history diversity represented. Clonotypes shared by all four sorted-subset donors showed higher generation probabilities than non-shared clonotypes. Naive subsets generally had larger estimated clonotype richness than memory subsets did. Pairwise subsampling indicated that sequencing depth was expected to affect the degree of clonotype sharing among donors. Even with the large sequencing depth, rarefaction of the sorted-subset datasets indicated that sequencing was incomplete.

TCR CDR3 regions were amplified from genomic DNA by multiplex PCR using the deep immunoSEQ assay. Extracted genomic DNA from each cell subset was distributed evenly across all wells of several immunoSEQ 96-well plates, and each plate was treated as a replicate. For sorted subsets, about 0.2 ug genomic DNA, equal to tens of thousands of T cell genomes, was loaded into each replicate PCR. Purified libraries were measured with a Qubit 3.0 fluorometer, size-checked on a Bioanalyzer 2100, and measured again with the KAPA Library Quantification kit. Every immunoSEQ 96-well plate was sequenced on a dedicated single-read 150-cycle Illumina NextSeq 550 flow cell. The published analysis was carried out like this. The immunoSEQ output contained only junctional sequences without quality scores, so filtering could not match that applied to full-length reads. To assign V/J genes and CDR3, sequences were annotated against IMGT germline references using PyIR, a Python wrapper for IgBLAST v1.9. Reads with weak V/J assignments (E-value above 1e-6), missing CDR3, stop codons, out-of-frame junctions, or ambiguous translated residues were removed. V3J clonotypes were defined as sequences sharing an identical inferred V gene, J gene, and CDR3 amino acid sequence. The percentage overlap between two repertoires was calculated by dividing the number of shared unique clonotypes by the size of the smaller repertoire. Three approaches were used to assess repertoire richness: RTK rarefaction, the Chao1 estimator, and Recon v2.1 estimates of unobserved clonotypes. For all TCRbeta clonotypes obtained by the gDNA method from a few donors, generation probabilities were computed with OLGA. In TCRdb, the immuneACCESS table is reduced to in-frame sequences with V and J assigned. These tables do not hold every clone; where another copy was compared, an unresolved V gene accounts for under half, and the others remain unexplained. V, J and clone size reflect that table, while D and trimming were determined from the DNA. Counted in this sample were approximately 740,000 clones; 80% to 95% of them appeared once. The biggest ten clones account for nearly 25% of the sample.

CD8 naive samples were CD45RO-negative cells positively selected for CCR7, giving a CD45RA+CCR7+ population that excluded TemRA cells. The donors were healthy, HIV-negative adults who had no recently reported acute infections or vaccinations. Every donor was a Caucasian adult living in Nashville, Tennessee, USA. Blood was obtained by leukapheresis, after which PBMCs were separated by Ficoll-Histopaque density gradient centrifugation and cryopreserved in liquid nitrogen vapor phase. Purity and quantity of every magnetically sorted T cell population were checked by analytical flow cytometry. From each sorted fraction, genomic DNA was isolated and quantified by UV absorbance on a Nanodrop 2000c.

The specimen was naive CD8+ T cells sorted from blood. The label giving this sample's cell subset or site can be read as: CD45RA+CCR7+. This chain is built from TRBV5-1 and TRBJ2-3, with 7 bases aligning to TRBD2. The receptor was isolated from a man aged 30-40 years in good health. For the CDR3, the sequence is CASSFGLAEADTQYF. The nucleotide sequence is given as TGCGCCAGCAGCTTTGGTCTAGCGGAGGCAGATACGCAGTATTTT. With all but the CDR3 taken from the reference TRBV5-1 and TRBJ2-3 genes, the full variable domain is: KAGVTQTPRYLIKTRGQQVTLSCSPISGHRSVSWYQQTPGQGLQFLFEYFSETQRNKGNFPGRFSGRQFSNSRSEMNVSTLELGDSALYLCASSFGLAEADTQYFGPGTRLTVL.